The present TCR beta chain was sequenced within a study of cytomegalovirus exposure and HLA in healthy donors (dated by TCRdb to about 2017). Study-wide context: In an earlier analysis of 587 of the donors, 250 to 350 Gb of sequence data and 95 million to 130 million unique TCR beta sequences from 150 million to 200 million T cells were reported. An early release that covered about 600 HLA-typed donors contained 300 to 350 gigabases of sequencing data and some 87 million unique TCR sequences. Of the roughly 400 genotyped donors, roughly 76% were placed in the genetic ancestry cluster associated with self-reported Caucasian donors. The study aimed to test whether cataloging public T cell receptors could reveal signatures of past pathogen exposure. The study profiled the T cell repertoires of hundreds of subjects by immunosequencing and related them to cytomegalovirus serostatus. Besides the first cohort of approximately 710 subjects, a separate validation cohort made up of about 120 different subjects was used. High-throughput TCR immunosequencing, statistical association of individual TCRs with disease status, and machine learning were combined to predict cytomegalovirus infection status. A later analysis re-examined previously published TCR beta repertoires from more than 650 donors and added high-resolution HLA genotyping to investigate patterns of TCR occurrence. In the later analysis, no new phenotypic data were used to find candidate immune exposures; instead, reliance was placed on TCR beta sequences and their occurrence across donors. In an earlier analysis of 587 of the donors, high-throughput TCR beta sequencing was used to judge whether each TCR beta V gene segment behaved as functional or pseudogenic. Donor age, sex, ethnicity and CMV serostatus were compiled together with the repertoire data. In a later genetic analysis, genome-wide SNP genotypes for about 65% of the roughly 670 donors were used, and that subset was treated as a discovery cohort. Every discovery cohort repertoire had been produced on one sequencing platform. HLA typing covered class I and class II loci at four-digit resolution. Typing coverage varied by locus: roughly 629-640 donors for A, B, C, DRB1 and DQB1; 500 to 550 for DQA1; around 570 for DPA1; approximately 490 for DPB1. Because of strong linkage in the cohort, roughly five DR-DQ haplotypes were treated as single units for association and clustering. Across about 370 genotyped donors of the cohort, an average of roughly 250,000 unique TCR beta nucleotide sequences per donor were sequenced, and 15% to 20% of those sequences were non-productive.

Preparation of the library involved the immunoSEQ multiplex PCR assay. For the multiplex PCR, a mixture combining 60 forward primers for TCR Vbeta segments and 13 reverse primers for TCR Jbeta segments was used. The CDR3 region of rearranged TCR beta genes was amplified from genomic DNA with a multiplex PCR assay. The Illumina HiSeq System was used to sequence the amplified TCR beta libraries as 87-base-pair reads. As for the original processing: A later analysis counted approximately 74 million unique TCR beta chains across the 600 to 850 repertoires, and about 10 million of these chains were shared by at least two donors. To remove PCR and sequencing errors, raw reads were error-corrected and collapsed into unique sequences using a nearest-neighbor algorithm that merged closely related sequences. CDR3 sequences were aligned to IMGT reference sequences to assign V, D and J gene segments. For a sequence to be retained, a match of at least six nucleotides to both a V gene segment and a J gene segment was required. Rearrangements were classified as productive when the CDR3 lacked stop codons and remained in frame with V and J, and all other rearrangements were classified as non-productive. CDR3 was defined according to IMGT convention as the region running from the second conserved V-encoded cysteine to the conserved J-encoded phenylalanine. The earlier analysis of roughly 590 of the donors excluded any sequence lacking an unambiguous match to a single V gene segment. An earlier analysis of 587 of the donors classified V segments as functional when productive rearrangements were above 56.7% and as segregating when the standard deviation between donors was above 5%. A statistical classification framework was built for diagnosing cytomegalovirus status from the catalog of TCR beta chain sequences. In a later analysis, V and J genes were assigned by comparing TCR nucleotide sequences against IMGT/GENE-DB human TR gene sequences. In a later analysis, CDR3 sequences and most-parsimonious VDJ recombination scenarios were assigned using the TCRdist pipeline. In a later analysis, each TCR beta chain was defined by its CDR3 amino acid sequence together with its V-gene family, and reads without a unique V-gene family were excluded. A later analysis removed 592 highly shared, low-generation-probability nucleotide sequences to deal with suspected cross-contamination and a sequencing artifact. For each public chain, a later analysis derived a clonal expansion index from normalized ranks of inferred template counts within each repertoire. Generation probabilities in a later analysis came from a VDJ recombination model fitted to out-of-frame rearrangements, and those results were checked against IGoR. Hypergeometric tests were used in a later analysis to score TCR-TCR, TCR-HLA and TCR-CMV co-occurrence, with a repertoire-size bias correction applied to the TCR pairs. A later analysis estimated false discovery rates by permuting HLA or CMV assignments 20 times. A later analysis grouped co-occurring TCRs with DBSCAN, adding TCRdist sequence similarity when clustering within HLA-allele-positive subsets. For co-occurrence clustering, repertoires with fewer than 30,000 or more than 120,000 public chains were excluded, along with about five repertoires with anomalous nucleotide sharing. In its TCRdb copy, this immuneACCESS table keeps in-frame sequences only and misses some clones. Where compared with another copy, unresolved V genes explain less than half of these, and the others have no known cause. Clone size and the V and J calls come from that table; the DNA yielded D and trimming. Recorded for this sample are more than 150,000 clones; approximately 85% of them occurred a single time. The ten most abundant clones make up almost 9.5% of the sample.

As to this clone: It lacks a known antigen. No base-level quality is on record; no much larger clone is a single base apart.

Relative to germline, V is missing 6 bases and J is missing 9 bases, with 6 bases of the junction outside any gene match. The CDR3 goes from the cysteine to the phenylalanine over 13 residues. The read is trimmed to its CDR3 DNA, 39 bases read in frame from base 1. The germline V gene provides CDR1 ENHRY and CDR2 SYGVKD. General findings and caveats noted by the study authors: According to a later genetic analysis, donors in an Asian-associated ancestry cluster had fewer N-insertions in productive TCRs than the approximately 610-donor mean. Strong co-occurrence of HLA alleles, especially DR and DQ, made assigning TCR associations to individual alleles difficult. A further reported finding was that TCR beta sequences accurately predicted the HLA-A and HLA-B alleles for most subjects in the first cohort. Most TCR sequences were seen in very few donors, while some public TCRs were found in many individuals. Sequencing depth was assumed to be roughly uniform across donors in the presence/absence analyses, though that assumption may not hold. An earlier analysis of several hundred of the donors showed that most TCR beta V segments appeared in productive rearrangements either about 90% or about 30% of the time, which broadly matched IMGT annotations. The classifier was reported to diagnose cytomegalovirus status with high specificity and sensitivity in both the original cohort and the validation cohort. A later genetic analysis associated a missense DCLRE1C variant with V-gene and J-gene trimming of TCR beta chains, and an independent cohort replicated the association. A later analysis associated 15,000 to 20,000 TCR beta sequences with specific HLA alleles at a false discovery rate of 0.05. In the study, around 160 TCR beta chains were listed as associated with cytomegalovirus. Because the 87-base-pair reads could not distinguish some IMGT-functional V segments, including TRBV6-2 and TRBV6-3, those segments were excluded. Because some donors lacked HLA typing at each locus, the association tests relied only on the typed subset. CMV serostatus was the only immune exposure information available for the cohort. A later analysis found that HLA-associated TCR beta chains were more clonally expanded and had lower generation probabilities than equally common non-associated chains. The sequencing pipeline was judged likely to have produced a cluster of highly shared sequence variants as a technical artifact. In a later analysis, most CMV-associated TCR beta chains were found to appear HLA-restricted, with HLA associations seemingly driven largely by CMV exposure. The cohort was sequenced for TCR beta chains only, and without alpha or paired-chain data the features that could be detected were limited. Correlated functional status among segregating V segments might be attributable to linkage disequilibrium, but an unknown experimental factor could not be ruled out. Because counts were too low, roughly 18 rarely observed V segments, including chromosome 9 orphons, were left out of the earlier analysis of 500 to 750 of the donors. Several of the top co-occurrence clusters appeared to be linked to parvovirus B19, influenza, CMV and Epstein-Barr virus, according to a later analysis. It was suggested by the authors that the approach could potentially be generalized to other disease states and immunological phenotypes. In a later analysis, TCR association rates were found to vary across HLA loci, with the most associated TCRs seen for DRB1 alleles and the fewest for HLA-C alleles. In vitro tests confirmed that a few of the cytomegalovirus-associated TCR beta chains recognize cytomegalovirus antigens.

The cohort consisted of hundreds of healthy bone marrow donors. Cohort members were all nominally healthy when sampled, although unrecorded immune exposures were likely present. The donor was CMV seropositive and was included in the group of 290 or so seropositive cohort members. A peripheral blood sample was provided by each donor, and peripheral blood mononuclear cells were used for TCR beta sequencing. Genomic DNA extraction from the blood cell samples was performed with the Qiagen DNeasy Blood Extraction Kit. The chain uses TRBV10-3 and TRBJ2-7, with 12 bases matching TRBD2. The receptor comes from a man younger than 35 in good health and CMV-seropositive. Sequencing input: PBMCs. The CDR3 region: CAIRTTSGGRQYF. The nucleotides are TGTGCCATCAGAACGACTAGCGGGGGACGGCAGTACTTC.